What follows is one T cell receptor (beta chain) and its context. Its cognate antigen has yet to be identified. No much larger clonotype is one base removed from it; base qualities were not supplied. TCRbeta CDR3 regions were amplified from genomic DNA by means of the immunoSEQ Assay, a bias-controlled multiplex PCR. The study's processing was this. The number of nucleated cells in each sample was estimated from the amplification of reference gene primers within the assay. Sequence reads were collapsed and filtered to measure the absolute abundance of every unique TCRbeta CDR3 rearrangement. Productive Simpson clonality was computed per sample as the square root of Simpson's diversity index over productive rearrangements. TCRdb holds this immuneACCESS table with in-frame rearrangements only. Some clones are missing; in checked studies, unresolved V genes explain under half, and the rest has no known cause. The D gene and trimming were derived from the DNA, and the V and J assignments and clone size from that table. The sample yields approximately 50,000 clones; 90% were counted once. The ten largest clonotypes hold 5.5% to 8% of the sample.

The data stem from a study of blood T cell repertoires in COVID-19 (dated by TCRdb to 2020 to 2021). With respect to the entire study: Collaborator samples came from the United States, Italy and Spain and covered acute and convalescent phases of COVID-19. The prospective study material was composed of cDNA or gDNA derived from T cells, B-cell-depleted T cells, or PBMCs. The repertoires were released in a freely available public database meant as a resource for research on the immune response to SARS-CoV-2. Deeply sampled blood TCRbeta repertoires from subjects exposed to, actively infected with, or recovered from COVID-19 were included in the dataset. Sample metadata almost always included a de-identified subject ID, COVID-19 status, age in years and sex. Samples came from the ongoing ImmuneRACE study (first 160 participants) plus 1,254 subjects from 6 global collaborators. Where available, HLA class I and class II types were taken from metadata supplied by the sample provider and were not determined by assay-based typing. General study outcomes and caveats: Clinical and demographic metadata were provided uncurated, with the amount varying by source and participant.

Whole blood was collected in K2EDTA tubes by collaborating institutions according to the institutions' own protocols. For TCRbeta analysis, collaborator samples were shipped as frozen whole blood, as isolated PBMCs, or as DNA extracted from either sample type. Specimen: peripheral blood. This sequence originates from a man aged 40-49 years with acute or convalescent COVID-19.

The nucleotide sequence is given as TGTGCCAGTAGTATGGCCCGATGGGGCTACACCTTC. Protein translation: CASSMARWGYTF. The sequence joins TRBV19 to TRBJ1-2; the D gene identity is not certain. The trim is 3 bases for V and 8 bases for J, with a gap of 10 bases between the germline ends. The germline V gene (reference sequence) supplies CDR1 LNHDA and CDR2 SQIVND. Spanning cysteine to phenylalanine, the CDR3 consists of 12 amino acids. The sequence is cut down to CDR3 DNA, 36 bases in frame from base 1.